These T cell receptor beta chains were read from a single sample in a study of T cell changes during pregnancy in multiple sclerosis. TCRdb keeps only in-frame clones here, not all; method: immunoSEQ multiplex PCR. The sample carries approximately 88,000 clones, 85% to 95% recorded once. Sample: peripheral blood, taken in the first trimester of pregnancy. These receptors were collected from a female donor with multiple sclerosis, enrolled in a pregnancy study. The CDR3 runs from the conserved cysteine through the conserved F or W. The D gene is left open where the match is weak. Expanded clones get a size class; other rows say once, few or many, or leave the size out.

size: once; J: TRBJ2-2; D: TRBD2; V: TRBV13; DNA: TGTGCCAGCAGCTCCACGGGACTAGCGGGAGTGAACACCGGGGAGCTGTTTTTT; CDR3: CASSSTGLAGVNTGELFF
size: -; J: TRBJ2-1; D: -; V: TRBV15; DNA: TGTGCCACGAGGACTCTAGCCGGCCTTTTTCTCAACAATGAGCAGTTCTTC; CDR3: CATRTLAGLFLNNEQFF
size: -; J: TRBJ2-7; D: -; V: TRBV2; DNA: TGTGCCAGCAGCTTGTTTTACGAGCAGTACTTC; CDR3: CASSLFYEQYF
size: -; J: TRBJ2-3; D: TRBD1; V: TRBV9; DNA: TGTGCCAGCAGCGTACTAGGACAGGGAACAGATACGCAGTATTTT; CDR3: CASSVLGQGTDTQYF
size: -; J: TRBJ2-5; D: TRBD1; V: TRBV6-5; DNA: TGTGCCAGCAGTTACTCGAGGACAGGGCGGGAGACCCAGTACTTC; CDR3: CASSYSRTGRETQYF
size: -; J: TRBJ2-1; D: TRBD2; V: TRBV5-1; DNA: TGCGCCAGCAGCGAGACTAGCGACCCCTACAATGAGCAGTTCTTC; CDR3: CASSETSDPYNEQFF
size: -; J: TRBJ2-7; D: TRBD1; V: TRBV7-8; DNA: TGTGCCAGCAGCCCGCGGACAGGGGTGGCAACCTACGAGCAGTACTTC; CDR3: CASSPRTGVATYEQYF
size: -; J: TRBJ1-1; D: -; V: TRBV7-6; DNA: TGTGCCAGCAGCCTTTACCCAGGGGACACTGAAGCTTTCTTT; CDR3: CASSLYPGDTEAFF
size: few; J: TRBJ2-3; D: TRBD2; V: TRBV19; DNA: TGTGCCAGTAGTATGCTAGCGGGAGGAGGGTCGGAAGATACGCAGTATTTT; CDR3: CASSMLAGGGSEDTQYF
size: -; J: TRBJ2-7; D: -; V: TRBV27; DNA: TGTGCCAGCAGTTTCGGGGAAACCGCCTACGAGCAGTACTTC; CDR3: CASSFGETAYEQYF
size: -; J: TRBJ2-7; D: TRBD1; V: TRBV7-2; DNA: TGTGCCAGCAGCTTTGACAGGGATCACTACGAGCAGTACTTC; CDR3: CASSFDRDHYEQYF
size: few; J: TRBJ1-4; D: TRBD1; V: TRBV6-1; DNA: TGTGCCAGCAGGGGACAGGGGGCAACTAATGAAAAACTGTTTTTT; CDR3: CASRGQGATNEKLFF
size: once; J: TRBJ1-2; D: -; V: TRBV6-6; DNA: TGTGCCAGCAGTTCTGGGTCAGGCTATGGCTACACCTTC; CDR3: CASSSGSGYGYTF
size: once; J: TRBJ1-2; D: -; V: TRBV28; DNA: TGTGCCAGCAGTTTAAGGGGGACCTTCTTTGGCTACACCTTC; CDR3: CASSLRGTFFGYTF
size: -; J: TRBJ2-5; D: -; V: TRBV6-5; DNA: TGTGCCAGCAAGGACAGTCTCCAAGAGACCCAGTACTTC; CDR3: CASKDSLQETQYF
size: -; J: TRBJ2-1; D: TRBD2; V: TRBV2; DNA: TGTGCCAGCGGACTCGGACTAGCGCTCAACAATGAGCAGTTCTTC; CDR3: CASGLGLALNNEQFF
size: -; J: TRBJ2-1; D: TRBD2; V: TRBV6-5; DNA: TGTGCCAGCAGTTCGTATAGCGGGAGGGCCTTCAATGAGCAGTTCTTC; CDR3: CASSSYSGRAFNEQFF
size: -; J: TRBJ2-7; D: TRBD1; V: TRBV7-6; DNA: TGTGCCAGCAGCCCTCCGGGACAGCCCTACGAGCAGTACTTC; CDR3: CASSPPGQPYEQYF
size: -; J: TRBJ2-7; D: TRBD2; V: TRBV7-2; DNA: TGTGCCAGCAGCTTAGGGTCTAGCGGAACCTACGAGCAGTACTTC; CDR3: CASSLGSSGTYEQYF
size: -; J: TRBJ2-2; D: -; V: TRBV29-1; DNA: TGCAGCGTTGATGGGGGGTATCAGACCGGGGAGCTGTTTTTT; CDR3: CSVDGGYQTGELFF
size: once; J: TRBJ2-3; D: TRBD2; V: TRBV9; DNA: TGTGCCAGCAGCGTAGGGTCTAGCGGGATACTAGCAGATACGCAGTATTTT; CDR3: CASSVGSSGILADTQYF
size: -; J: TRBJ2-7; D: -; V: TRBV15; DNA: TGTGCCACCAGCAGAGACAGACTATCCTCCTACGAGCAGTACTTC; CDR3: CATSRDRLSSYEQYF